The clone carrying this T cell receptor beta chain rates as medium-sized. The antigen remains undetermined. This specimen comes from a study of spatial heterogeneity in lung cancer. Findings and caveats of the study: Tumor mutation counts were tracked by expanded intratumoral alpha and beta TCR counts.

Described time point: sample taken at primary tumor resection. Samples were obtained from some 70 donors, all untreated early-stage non-small cell lung cancer patients. Whole RNA came from tumor, nontumor lung or frozen PBMC and was sequenced without being sorted. The CDR3 is 15 residues long. Germline V gives CDR1 MNHEY, CDR2 SVGAGI. V gave up 1 base and J gave up 1 base, with 7 bases separating them. Single TCR cDNA molecules each had their own unique molecular identifier. TCRdb called the 5' RACE reads again in MiXCR, with one record for every CDR3 protein. The sample holds around 1,400 distinct CDR3 sequences, 4% to 6% seen once.

The clonotype originates from a male donor with early-stage non-small cell lung cancer. V is TRBV6-5 and J is TRBJ2-2; tentatively, D is TRBD1 (6 bases). The specimen was lung tumor tissue, collected at surgery. CDR3 sequence reads: CASSYLGQNTGELFF. In DNA form, the CDR3 reads TGTGCCAGCAGTTACTTGGGACAGAACACCGGGGAGCTGTTTTTT.